Listed here is a single T cell receptor beta chain. The length of the CDR3 is 15 residues. J gave up 2 bases and V 3 bases, and 2 bases lay outside the gene matches. The V gene's germline CDR1 is SNHLY and CDR2 FYNNEI. The protocol was immunoSEQ multiplex PCR, while the TCRdb copy is restricted to in-frame clones and leaves out a portion. The table records about 64,000 clones, approximately 84% of them present only once. These data originate in a study of OX40 agonist ivuxolimab in advanced cancers. Study context: Three patients, one with hepatocellular carcinoma and two with cutaneous melanoma, achieved partial responses.

Source: CD4+ or CD8+ T cells sorted from blood, taken in a trial of the OX40 agonist ivuxolimab. This TCR derives from an adult with an advanced solid tumor such as melanoma, head and neck, liver or kidney cancer. V is TRBV2 and J is TRBJ1-3; 9 bases line up with TRBD1. The DNA of the CDR3 is TGTGCCAGCAGTGACGGGACAGGGACTGGAAACACCATATATTTT. Protein sequence: CASSDGTGTGNTIYF.